This TCR beta chain comes out of a study of vaccination effects on CD4 cells after COVID-19. Assay used: immunoSEQ multiplex PCR; TCRdb lists only in-frame clones, some missing. This sample has tens of thousands of clones, with around 73% found just once. Per germline, CDR1 SGHNT and CDR2 YYREEE (reference sequence). Trimming took off 0 bases at V and 6 bases at J, with 13 bases between the two ends. This CDR3 has 15 residues. Antigen-specific CD4+ T cell clonotypes were called by their expansion after viral peptide-pool culture in ViraFEST. Scientists isolated CD4+ T cells after an approximately 10-day culture period ended. PCR-confirmed SARS-CoV-2 infection occurred in the person between March and December 2020. In this sample, this clone turned up a few times. Its antigen is undetermined.

This sequence joins TRBV5-4 and TRBJ2-1; weak D call: TRBD1 (6 bases). The material was CD4+ T cells from PBMCs cultured with a peptide pool, obtained before COVID-19 vaccination. This sequence originates from a human donor who had a prior SARS-CoV-2 infection. The DNA for the CDR3 is TGTGCCAGCAGCTTGGACAGGGTTCGGGGCAATGAGCAGTTCTTC. It encodes CASSLDRVRGNEQFF.